Presented here are 32 T cell receptor beta chains from one specimen sequenced in a study of T-cell memory formation after mild COVID-19. Using its own MiXCR run on the 5' RACE reads, TCRdb lists one record per CDR3 protein. The profile shows approximately 100,000 distinct CDR3 sequences, over 8.5% of them singletons. The sample taken for sequencing was PBMCs or a T cell subset sorted from them (not recorded which). The source of these receptors is a man between 18 and 35 years old who had mild COVID-19 (a few samples of this study predate the infection). Cell type and time point are not known.

This clonotype was seen more than once but under ten times. The gene calls are TRBV4-3 and TRBJ2-7; D not resolved. Deletions cut 1 base from V and 1 base from J, with 8 bases between. This CDR3 has 14 residues. Germline values: CDR1 LGHNA, CDR2 YSLEER. CDR3 amino acids: CASSQGPESYEQYF. The CDR3 DNA reads as TGCGCCAGCAGCCAAGGTCCGGAGTCCTACGAGCAGTACTTC.

The V call is TRBV9, the J call TRBJ2-6, with 9 bases aligning to TRBD2. CDR1 and CDR2 (germline): SGDLS, YYNGEE. The CDR3 contains 19 residues. V was pared by 4 bases and J by 6 bases, with 17 bases of the junction left unmatched. CDR3 coding DNA: TGTGCCAGCAGCCCTGAAGGATTGCGGGGGGGCGGAGTGGCCAACGTCCTGACTTTC. Encoded protein: CASSPEGLRGGGVANVLTF.

This sequence joins TRBV15 and TRBJ1-1, with a possible D match to TRBD1 (5 bases). Trimming removed 0 bases from V and 8 bases from J, with 10 bases in between. Germline V gene data show CDR1 as LNHNV and CDR2 as YYDKDF (reference sequence). The CDR3 has 13 residues. The CDR3 loop is CATSRDAGKEAFF. The CDR3 DNA reads TGTGCCACCAGCAGAGACGCAGGGAAGGAAGCTTTCTTT.

This clonotype appeared many times. This chain links TRBV28 with TRBJ1-5; no clear D gene. The CDR3 loop spans 15 amino acids. Deletions cut 3 bases from V and 5 bases from J, with 14 bases between. From germline, CDR1 is MDHEN and CDR2 SYDVKM. CDR3 loop: CASSFAPTDHQPQHF. As DNA, the CDR3 is TGTGCCAGCAGTTTCGCCCCGACGGACCATCAGCCCCAGCATTTT.

The V and J genes are TRBV4-1 and TRBJ2-3; 8 bases align to TRBD2. Germline-derived CDR1 and CDR2 are MGHRA and YSYEKL. CDR3 length: 17 residues. Trimming cost V 0 bases and J 2 bases; bases outside gene matches: 7. This CDR3 reads CASSQDKRGPLTDTQYF. The CDR3 DNA reads as TGCGCCAGCAGCCAAGATAAGCGGGGGCCGCTCACAGATACGCAGTATTTT.

This chain uses TRBV20-1 with TRBJ1-2; 8 bases are a match to TRBD1. CDR1 is DFQATT, CDR2 SNEGSKA, per germline (reference sequence). The CDR3 is 16 residues long. V gave up 0 bases and J gave up 2 bases; unmatched junction bases: 8. CDR3 sequence reads: CSARDKDRGINYGYTF. The CDR3 DNA follows: TGCAGTGCTAGAGATAAAGACAGGGGTATCAACTATGGCTACACCTTC.

The chain combines TRBV10-3 with TRBJ2-2, with 9 bases matching TRBD2. The CDR3 length is 16 residues. V trimming: 4 bases; J trimming: 3 bases; junction bases outside the gene matches: 6. Germline V CDR1 and CDR2: ENHRY, SYGVKD. This CDR3 is CAISGLLAGDTGELFF. The CDR3 coding sequence is TGTGCCATCAGTGGGCTTTTAGCGGGGGACACCGGGGAGCTGTTTTTT.

The chain employs TRBV5-5 and TRBJ1-1, with 7 bases lining up with TRBD1. The V segment lost 3 bases and the J segment 5 bases; nucleotides outside the gene matches: 10. The germline gives CDR1 SGHKS, CDR2 YYEKEE (reference sequence). This CDR3 contains 15 residues. CDR3 residues: CASSYRDRALTEAFF. Here the CDR3 DNA reads TGTGCCAGCAGCTATCGGGACAGAGCATTGACTGAAGCTTTCTTT.

This clonotype was counted only a few times. The chain recombines TRBV20-1 with TRBJ1-2; TRBD1 aligns across 9 bases. This CDR3 spans 15 amino acids. J was trimmed by 4 bases and V by 6 bases; bases with no gene match: 12. The germline CDR1 and CDR2 sequences are DFQATT and SNEGSKA (reference sequence). As DNA, the CDR3 is TGCAGTGCCGAAGCGGGACAGGGCCCCTCCTATGGCTACACCTTC. It specifies CSAEAGQGPSYGYTF.

This clonotype showed up just a few times. CDR3 DNA: TGTGCCAGCAGCGAAATAGACACCGGGGAGCTGTTTTTT. Translation: CASSEIDTGELFF. The gene calls are TRBV9 and TRBJ2-2; D is unclear. Germline assignment: CDR1 SGDLS and CDR2 YYNGEE. V was pared by 3 bases and J by 3 bases, with 6 bases between. This CDR3 contains 13 residues.

A few counts support this clonotype. The chain recombines TRBV29-1 with TRBJ2-5; D gene uncertain. The CDR3 spans 11 residues. CDR1 is SQVTM, CDR2 ANQGSEA, per germline. Trimming cost V 7 bases and J 5 bases, with 11 bases left between them. Written as DNA, the CDR3 is TGCAGCGCATTATTCCACGAGACCCAGTACTTC. Residues: CSALFHETQYF.

The chain couples TRBV7-2 to TRBJ2-7, with a weak D call TRBD1 (6 bases). The germline CDR1 and CDR2 sequences are SGHTA and FQGNSA. V was shortened by 5 bases and J by 6 bases, with 17 bases between the two germline ends. The CDR3 is 14 amino acids. The DNA for the CDR3 is TGTGCCAGCAGCCCCAGGGGAAGTCAAACCGAGCAGTACTTC. Amino acids: CASSPRGSQTEQYF.

The J gene is TRBJ2-2, the V gene TRBV6-2 or TRBV6-3, with D perhaps TRBD2 (5 bases). The V end was cut by 0 bases, the J end by 3 bases, with 14 bases between. Germline assignment: CDR1 MNHEY and CDR2 SVGEGT. This CDR3 comprises 17 residues. CDR3 protein: CASSYSGLDTYTGELFF. CDR3 bases: TGTGCCAGCAGTTACTCTGGACTCGATACCTACACCGGGGAGCTGTTTTTT.

This clonotype showed up just a few times. This rearrangement joins TRBV30 to TRBJ1-1, with TRBD1 matching 9 bases. Unmatched junction bases numbered 2, after V lost 2 bases and J lost 4 bases. Germline V gene lookup returns CDR1 GTSNPN and CDR2 SVGIG (reference sequence). CDR3 size: 13 residues. CDR3 DNA: TGTGCCTGGAGTCCGACAGGGGGCACTGAAGCTTTCTTT. This sequence encodes CAWSPTGGTEAFF.

This clonotype has just a few counts. The V call is TRBV7-9, the J call TRBJ1-1, with D unclear. Germline V gene sequence: CDR1 SEHNR, CDR2 FQNEAQ (reference sequence). The CDR3 loop spans 11 amino acids. Deletions cut 2 bases from V and 7 bases from J, with 5 bases between. The CDR3 is CASSLMHEAFF. CDR3 bases: TGTGCCAGCAGCTTAATGCATGAAGCTTTCTTT.

This clonotype was detected many times. CDR3 amino acids: CASSLTGTNNEQFF. Here the CDR3 DNA reads TGTGCCAGCAGTCTTACCGGGACCAACAATGAGCAGTTCTTC. The chain links TRBV6-4 to TRBJ2-1; tentatively, D is TRBD1 or TRBD2 (5 bases each). CDR3 length equals 14 residues. The V and J ends lost 5 bases and 5 bases respectively, with 13 bases between them. CDR1 and CDR2 (germline): MRHNA, SNTAGT.

V is TRBV5-5 and J is TRBJ2-7, with TRBD1 matching over 9 bases. The CDR3 is 14 amino acids. The J segment lost 5 bases and the V segment lost 4 bases, leaving 7 bases of the junction unmatched. Germline CDR1 and CDR2: SGHKS and YYEKEE (reference sequence). The CDR3 DNA is TGTGCCAGCAGCCTCGGGACAGGGCTGAACGAGCAGTACTTC. Translating it yields CASSLGTGLNEQYF.

V gene TRBV5-1 combines with J gene TRBJ2-3, with D perhaps matching TRBD2 (6 bases). CDR1 is SGHRS and CDR2 is YFSETQ in the germline V gene. The CDR3 runs 17 residues. Deletions cut 1 base from V and 4 bases from J, with 19 bases between. As DNA, the CDR3 is TGCGCCAGCAGCTTGATGAGGAGGGGAATTGTCGCAGATACGCAGTATTTT. Translating gives CASSLMRRGIVADTQYF.

There are a few counts of this clonotype. V gene TRBV27 combines with J gene TRBJ2-4; D gene uncertain. Deletions cut 5 bases from V and 2 bases from J, with 13 bases between. Germline CDR1 and CDR2: MNHEY and SMNVEV (reference sequence). The CDR3 consists of 15 residues. This CDR3 reads CASSPLMGPKNIQYF. In nucleotides, the CDR3 is TGTGCCAGCAGTCCCCTAATGGGTCCCAAAAACATTCAGTACTTC.

The V and J genes are TRBV7-6 and TRBJ2-3; D is perhaps TRBD1 (6 bases). Trimming took 8 bases from V and 4 from J, leaving 13 bases between them. The CDR3 consists of 13 residues. CDR1 and CDR2 from the germline V gene are SGHVS and FNYEAQ. CDR3 in DNA: TGTGCCAGCTCGGCAGGGGTTTCAGATACGCAGTATTTT. Its protein product is CASSAGVSDTQYF.

This clonotype was recorded at least ten times. The V call is TRBV7-2, the J call TRBJ2-5; possibly TRBD1 for D (6 bases). The CDR3 spans 15 residues. V was clipped by 5 bases and J by 3 bases, with 16 bases between them. The germline V gene encodes CDR1 SGHTA and CDR2 FQGNSA. The CDR3 here is CASSTGQFSEETQYF. CDR3 bases: TGTGCCAGCAGCACCGGACAGTTTTCGGAAGAGACCCAGTACTTC.

This clonotype was detected only a few times. This chain joins TRBV5-5 and TRBJ2-2; 7 positions match TRBD1. The CDR3 totals 18 residues. V shed 4 bases and J 1 base; nucleotides not matched to a gene: 13. Germline V gene sequence: CDR1 SGHKS, CDR2 YYEKEE (reference sequence). CDR3 sequence reads: CASSLNNRGHLNTGELFF. For the CDR3, the DNA is TGTGCCAGCAGCCTGAACAACAGGGGACATTTGAACACCGGGGAGCTGTTTTTT.

This clonotype was picked up a small number of times. The DNA of the CDR3 is TGTGCCAGCAGCTCGAGGACAGGGGGCGACCCCATAGCGAACACCGGGGAGCTGTTTTTT. This translates into CASSSRTGGDPIANTGELFF. V and J are TRBV5-6 and TRBJ2-2; 11 bases are a match to TRBD1. With 3 bases clipped from V and 0 bases from J, the junction kept 13 bases outside the gene matches. This CDR3 has 20 residues. Germline values: CDR1 SGHDT, CDR2 YYEEEE.

The chain is built from TRBV12-3 or TRBV12-4 and TRBJ2-2, with a weak D call TRBD2 (5 bases). The germline V and J ends were trimmed by 6 bases and 8 bases, with 7 bases remaining between them. This CDR3 has 11 amino acids. CDR3 region: CASREVGELFF. The CDR3 DNA reads as TGTGCCAGCAGGGAGGTGGGGGAGCTGTTTTTT.

The chain employs TRBV7-8 and TRBJ2-1; D ambiguous. The CDR3 spans 15 residues. Trimming removed 1 base at V and 7 bases at J, with 14 bases between. CDR1 is SGHVS, CDR2 FQNEAQ, per germline. CDR3: CASSLGRPGRNEQFF. CDR3 in DNA: TGTGCCAGCAGCTTAGGGCGGCCAGGCCGGAATGAGCAGTTCTTC. Variable domain in full (rest from reference TRBV7-8 and TRBJ2-1): GAGVSQSPRYKVAKRGQDVALRCDPISGHVSLFWYQQALGQGPEFLTYFQNEAQLDKSGLPSDRFFAERPEGSVSTLKIQRTQQEDSAVYLCASSLGRPGRNEQFFGPGTRLTVL.

This clonotype was detected a few times. V is TRBV7-6 and J is TRBJ2-5; D is unresolved. The CDR3 has 15 residues. V shed 5 bases and J shed 5 bases, with 18 bases lying between them. CDR1 and CDR2 from the germline V gene are SGHVS and FNYEAQ. CDR3 bases: TGTGCCAGCAGCCCAGAAGGGCCTCCCGGGGAGACCCAGTACTTC. It yields the protein CASSPEGPPGETQYF.

A few counts support this clonotype. This sequence joins TRBV7-9 and TRBJ2-7; D unclear. The V and J ends lost 5 bases and 3 bases respectively, with 11 bases between them. In germline, CDR1 is SEHNR, CDR2 FQNEAQ (reference sequence). This CDR3 comprises 13 residues. The CDR3, as DNA: TGTGCCAGCAGCCAAACAGAGAACTACGAGCAGTACTTC. It yields the protein CASSQTENYEQYF.

CDR3 nucleotide sequence: TGTGCCAGCAGCACGCGGGACTCTCAAGAGACCCAGTACTTC. Protein: CASSTRDSQETQYF. The gene calls are TRBV7-9 and TRBJ2-5, with a weak D call TRBD2 (6 bases). Germline V lookup: CDR1 SEHNR, CDR2 FQNEAQ (reference sequence). The CDR3 runs to 14 residues. V was pared by 5 bases and J by 2 bases, with 12 bases between.

This clonotype occurred a few times. This chain connects TRBV14 to TRBJ2-7; D is uncertain. Deletions cut 3 bases from V and 2 bases from J, with 8 bases between. The CDR3 loop spans 13 amino acids. In germline, CDR1 is SGHDN, CDR2 FVKESK. The CDR3 region is CASSHKAAYEQYF. The CDR3 bases are TGTGCCAGCAGCCATAAAGCTGCCTACGAGCAGTACTTC.

This clonotype has at least ten counts. V gene TRBV7-8 combines with J gene TRBJ2-1; the D gene could be TRBD1 or TRBD2 (5 bases each). Germline lookup yields CDR1 SGHVS and CDR2 FQNEAQ. V lost 1 base and J lost 9, with 10 bases in between. The CDR3 sequence is 13 residues long. CDR3 loop: CASSLEGTGEQFF. CDR3 in DNA: TGTGCCAGCAGCTTAGAGGGGACCGGTGAGCAGTTCTTC.

This clonotype was seen a few times. The chain couples TRBV6-2 or TRBV6-3 to TRBJ1-5; weak D call: TRBD1 (5 bases). CDR1 and CDR2 from the germline V gene are MNHEY and SVGEGT. The CDR3 runs to 16 residues. V was shortened by 5 bases and J by 0 bases, with 14 bases between the two germline ends. CDR3 bases: TGTGCCAGCAGTATTACAGCAGGGTATAGCAATCAGCCCCAGCATTTT. Translating it yields CASSITAGYSNQPQHF.

The chain links TRBV19 to TRBJ2-3, with 7 bases aligning to TRBD2. This CDR3 spans 16 amino acids. Germline V gives CDR1 LNHDA, CDR2 SQIVND (reference sequence). Trimming at V came to 7 bases and at J to 1 base, leaving 11 bases not matched to a gene. The CDR3 sequence is CASNLNKRGGTDTQYF. The CDR3 nucleotides read TGTGCCAGTAACCTTAACAAGCGGGGTGGCACAGATACGCAGTATTTT.